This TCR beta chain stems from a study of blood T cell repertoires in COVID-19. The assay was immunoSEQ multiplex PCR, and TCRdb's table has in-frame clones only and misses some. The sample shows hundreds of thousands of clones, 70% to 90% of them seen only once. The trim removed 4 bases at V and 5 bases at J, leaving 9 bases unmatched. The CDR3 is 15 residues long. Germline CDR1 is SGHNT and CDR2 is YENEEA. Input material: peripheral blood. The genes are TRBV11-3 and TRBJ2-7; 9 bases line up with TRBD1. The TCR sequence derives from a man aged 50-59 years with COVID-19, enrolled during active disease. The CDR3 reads CASSSTGTGIHEQYF. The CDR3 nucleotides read TGTGCCAGCAGCTCTACCGGGACAGGGATCCACGAGCAGTACTTC.